This T cell receptor (beta chain) comes out of a study of T cell responses to AZD1222 COVID-19 vaccine. Regarding this clone: Its specificity is not known.

The study's findings and limits: Spike-specific TCR depth and breadth grew after two AZD1222 doses. Donor demographics were predominantly white British with a female majority; clonal diversity may be underestimated.

Data came from immunoSEQ multiplex PCR; TCRdb stores just in-frame clones and leaves some out. The profile shows 200,000 or so clones, around 93% of them singletons. V lost 4 bases to trimming and J lost 3 bases, with 17 bases between them. The CDR3 is made up of 15 amino acids. CDR1 and CDR2 (germline): SGHRS, YFSETQ. The TCR sequence derives from an adult who received the AZD1222 COVID-19 vaccine. This chain connects TRBV5-1 to TRBJ2-7, with D possibly being TRBD2 (7 bases). Source: peripheral blood, taken 28 days after the second AZD1222 dose. The CDR3 protein is CASSPRGGSYYEQYF. The CDR3 DNA sequence: TGCGCCAGCAGCCCCAGGGGAGGGAGCTACTACGAGCAGTACTTC.